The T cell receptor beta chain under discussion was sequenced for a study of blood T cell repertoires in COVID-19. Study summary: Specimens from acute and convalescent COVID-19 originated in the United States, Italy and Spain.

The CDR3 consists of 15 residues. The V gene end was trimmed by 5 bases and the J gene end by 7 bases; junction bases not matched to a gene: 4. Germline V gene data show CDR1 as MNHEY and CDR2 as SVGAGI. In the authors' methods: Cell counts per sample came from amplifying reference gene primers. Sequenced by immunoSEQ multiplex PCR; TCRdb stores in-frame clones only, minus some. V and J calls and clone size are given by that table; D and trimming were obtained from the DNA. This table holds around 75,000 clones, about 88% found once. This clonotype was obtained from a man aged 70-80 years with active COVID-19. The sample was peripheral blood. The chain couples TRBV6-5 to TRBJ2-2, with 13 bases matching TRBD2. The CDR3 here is CASSHGTSGVGELFF. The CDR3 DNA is TGTGCCAGCAGTCACGGGACTAGCGGGGTCGGGGAGCTGTTTTTT.